These T cell receptor beta chains were read from a single sample in a study of blood T cell repertoires in COVID-19. Sequenced by immunoSEQ multiplex PCR; TCRdb stores in-frame clones only, minus some. The sample lists approximately 270,000 clones; over 80% were seen once. Input material: PBMCs or T cells enriched from blood (not recorded which). The receptors stem from a human donor in a cohort exposed to, infected with or recovered from COVID-19 (not recorded which). The donor label of this sample is uncertain. CDR3s include the opening cysteine and the closing phenylalanine or tryptophan. D genes are given only for firm matches. Expanded clones are given a class, and other clones once, few, many or no size at all.

V gene	clone size	J gene	D gene	CDR3 DNA	CDR3 protein
TRBV7-2	.	TRBJ2-3	TRBD2	TGTGCCAGCAGCTTAAGGGGGGCCGGGGGGGCCCATGGAGATACGCAGTATTTT	CASSLRGAGGAHGDTQYF
TRBV6-5	.	TRBJ2-1	TRBD1	TGTGCCAGCAGTCGACAGGGAGATGAGCAGTTCTTC	CASSRQGDEQFF
TRBV12-5	once	TRBJ1-5	TRBD1	TGTGCTAGTGGTTTGACGACAGGGGATCAGCCCCAGCATTTT	CASGLTTGDQPQHF
TRBV2	.	TRBJ1-5	.	TGTGCCAGCAGTGAGGGCGATGGCAATCAGCCCCAGCATTTT	CASSEGDGNQPQHF
TRBV29-1	.	TRBJ1-2	.	TGCAGCGTTGCGCAGGGGCAGGATGGCTACACCTTC	CSVAQGQDGYTF
TRBV4-3	.	TRBJ2-3	.	TGCGCCAGCAGCCAGGATCTAGGAGGCCCAGATACGCAGTATTTT	CASSQDLGGPDTQYF
TRBV5-1	.	TRBJ2-5	TRBD2	TGCGCCAGCTCACCCCGGGACTACCCATCCGGGGAGACCCAGTACTTC	CASSPRDYPSGETQYF
TRBV4-1	.	TRBJ1-2	TRBD1	TGCGCCAGCACCCGGGGGCCAGGGGGCTCCTATGGCTACACCTTC	CASTRGPGGSYGYTF
TRBV4-3	.	TRBJ1-2	TRBD1	TGCGCCAGCAGCCAGACTATTAACAGGGGGCTATATGGCTACACCTTC	CASSQTINRGLYGYTF
TRBV27	.	TRBJ1-2	.	TGTGCCAGCAGTTTGGGGGGTAACTATGGCTACACCTTC	CASSLGGNYGYTF
TRBV5-1	.	TRBJ2-1	TRBD2	TGCGCCAGCAGCCCCGGACTAGCGGGGAACAATGAGCAGTTCTTC	CASSPGLAGNNEQFF
TRBV2	.	TRBJ2-5	TRBD2	TGTGCCAGCAGCCTACTATTGGCGGGGGGCGGGCAAGAGACCCAGTACTTC	CASSLLLAGGGQETQYF
TRBV18	.	TRBJ1-1	TRBD1	TGTGCCAGCTCGCGACAGGGTAGCGCTTTCTTT	CASSRQGSAFF
TRBV7-2	.	TRBJ1-5	.	TGTGCCAGCAGCTTAGAGTGGCAGAGCAATCAGCCCCAGCATTTT	CASSLEWQSNQPQHF
TRBV6-4	.	TRBJ2-1	.	TGTGCCAGCAGTTTACAGGGTTGGGGCTCCTACAATGAGCAGTTCTTC	CASSLQGWGSYNEQFF
TRBV7-2	.	TRBJ2-3	.	TGTGCCAGCAGCTTGGAGCGGAGCACAGATACGCAGTATTTT	CASSLERSTDTQYF
TRBV18	.	TRBJ2-6	.	TGTGCCAGCTCACCCTTAGGACAGACGTCTGGGGCCAACGTCCTGACTTTC	CASSPLGQTSGANVLTF
TRBV5-5	.	TRBJ1-1	.	TGTGCCAGCAGAACGGAGGAGGGGTCCACTGAAGCTTTCTTT	CASRTEEGSTEAFF
TRBV5-1	.	TRBJ1-6	.	TGCGCCAGCCGTCAGGGGAATTCACCCCTCCACTTT	CASRQGNSPLHF
TRBV6-6	.	TRBJ1-2	.	TGTGCCAGCAGCGAGAACAGGGACGCGAACTATGGCTACACCTTC	CASSENRDANYGYTF
TRBV30	.	TRBJ2-5	.	TGTGCCTGGAGTGGAACAGGACAAGAGACCCAGTACTTC	CAWSGTGQETQYF
TRBV5-1	.	TRBJ2-5	.	TGCGCCAGCAGCCCCGGGACACAACAAGAGACCCAGTACTTC	CASSPGTQQETQYF
TRBV4-2	.	TRBJ1-5	.	TGTGCCAGCAGCCAAGTTATTCGGGGTGGGCGGAGTAGCAATCAGCCCCAGCATTTT	CASSQVIRGGRSSNQPQHF
TRBV19	.	TRBJ1-5	.	TGTGCCAGTAGTCAGGGGTATCAGCCCCAGCATTTT	CASSQGYQPQHF
TRBV5-4	.	TRBJ2-5	TRBD1	TGTGCCAGCAGCTTGCAGGGGAAGGGGGCCCAAGAGACCCAGTACTTC	CASSLQGKGAQETQYF
TRBV19	.	TRBJ2-1	TRBD2	TGTGCCAGTAGTACCCTAGCGGGGGGGCCCAATGAGCAGTTCTTC	CASSTLAGGPNEQFF
TRBV29-1	.	TRBJ2-7	.	TGCAGCGTTGAATTGGCCTCCGAGCAGTACTTC	CSVELASEQYF
TRBV7-9	.	TRBJ1-2	TRBD1	TGTGCCAGCAGCGTCGGGACAGCCCAGAGGGGCTACACCTTC	CASSVGTAQRGYTF
TRBV5-1	.	TRBJ1-5	.	TGCGCCAGCAGGCTTGGGGTAGGGGGAAATCAGCCCCAGCATTTT	CASRLGVGGNQPQHF
TRBV30	few	TRBJ1-2	TRBD1	TGTGCCTGGCACCGGGACAGACCATATGGCTACACCTTC	CAWHRDRPYGYTF
TRBV19	once	TRBJ1-2	.	TGTGCCAGTACTTATGGGGCCCCCAGGAGCTATGGCTACACCTTC	CASTYGAPRSYGYTF
TRBV9	.	TRBJ2-2	.	TGTGCCAGCAGCGGGGCAGGGACGAACACCGGGGAGCTGTTTTTT	CASSGAGTNTGELFF
TRBV7-3	once	TRBJ2-1	.	TGTGCCAGCAGCCCCGCCGGGGGAATCTACAATGAGCAGTTCTTC	CASSPAGGIYNEQFF
TRBV7-9	.	TRBJ1-3	.	TGTGCCAGCAGTCCGGTTCACTCTGGAAACACCATATATTTT	CASSPVHSGNTIYF
TRBV11-2	.	TRBJ1-1	TRBD1	TGTGCCAGCAGCACCGTCAGGGGGCGGGGAGCTTTCTTT	CASSTVRGRGAFF
TRBV6-1	.	TRBJ2-3	.	TGTGCCAGCAGTGAAGCTCGGGGGGCCCTCACAGATACGCAGTATTTT	CASSEARGALTDTQYF
TRBV12-3/TRBV12-4	.	TRBJ2-5	.	TGTGCCAGCAGTTCCGGGGAGACCCAGTACTTC	CASSSGETQYF
TRBV19	.	TRBJ1-2	.	TGTGCCAGTAGTATACCCCCCGGGGGGTCGAGCGGCTACACCTTC	CASSIPPGGSSGYTF
TRBV18	.	TRBJ1-4	.	TGTGCCAGCTCACCCGAGGGCGAAAAACTGTTTTTT	CASSPEGEKLFF
TRBV30	.	TRBJ1-6	TRBD1	TGTGCCTGGAGTGACAGGGGACCACCCCTCCACTTT	CAWSDRGPPLHF
TRBV10-3	once	TRBJ1-4	.	TGTGCCATCAGTGCAACGGGAGAAGATGGAGAAAAACTGTTTTTT	CAISATGEDGEKLFF